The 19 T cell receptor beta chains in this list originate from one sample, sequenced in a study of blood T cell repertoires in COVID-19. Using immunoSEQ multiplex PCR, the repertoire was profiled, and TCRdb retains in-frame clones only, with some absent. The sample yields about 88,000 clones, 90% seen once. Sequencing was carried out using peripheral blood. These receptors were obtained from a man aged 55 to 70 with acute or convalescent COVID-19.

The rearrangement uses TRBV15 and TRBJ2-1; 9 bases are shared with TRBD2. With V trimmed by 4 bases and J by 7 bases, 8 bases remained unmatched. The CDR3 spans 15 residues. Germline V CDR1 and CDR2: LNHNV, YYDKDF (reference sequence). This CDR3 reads CATSTSGTSSNEQFF. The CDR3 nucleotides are TGTGCCACCAGCACCTCCGGGACTAGCTCTAATGAGCAGTTCTTC.

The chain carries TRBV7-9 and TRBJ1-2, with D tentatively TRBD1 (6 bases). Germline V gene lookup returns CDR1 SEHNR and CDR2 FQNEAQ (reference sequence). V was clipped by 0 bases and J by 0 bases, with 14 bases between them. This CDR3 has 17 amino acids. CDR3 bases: TGTGCCAGCAGCTTAGCTTACGTAAGACAGGCTAACTATGGCTACACCTTC. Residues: CASSLAYVRQANYGYTF.

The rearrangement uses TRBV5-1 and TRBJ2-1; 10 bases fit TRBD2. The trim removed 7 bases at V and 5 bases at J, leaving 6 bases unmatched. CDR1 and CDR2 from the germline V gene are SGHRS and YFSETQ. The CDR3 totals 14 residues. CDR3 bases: TGCGCCAGCGGACTAGCGGCTCTTGACAATGAGCAGTTCTTC. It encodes CASGLAALDNEQFF.

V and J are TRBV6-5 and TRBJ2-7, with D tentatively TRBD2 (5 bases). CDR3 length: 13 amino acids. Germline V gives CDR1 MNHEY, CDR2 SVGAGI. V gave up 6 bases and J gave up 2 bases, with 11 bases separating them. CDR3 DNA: TGTGCCAGCAGCCGGTCGGAGGCCTACGAGCAGTACTTC. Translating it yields CASSRSEAYEQYF.

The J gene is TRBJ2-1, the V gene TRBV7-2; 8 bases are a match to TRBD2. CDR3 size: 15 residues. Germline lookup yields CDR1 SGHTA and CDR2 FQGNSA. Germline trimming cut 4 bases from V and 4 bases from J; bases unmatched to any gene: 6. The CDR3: CASSSTSGTYNEQFF. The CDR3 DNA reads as TGTGCCAGCAGCTCAACTAGCGGAACTTACAATGAGCAGTTCTTC. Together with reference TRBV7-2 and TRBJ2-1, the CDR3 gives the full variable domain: GAGVSQSPSNKVTEKGKDVELRCDPISGHTALYWYRQSLGQGLEFLIYFQGNSAPDKSGLPSDRFSAERTGGSVSTLTIQRTQQEDSAVYLCASSSTSGTYNEQFFGPGTRLTVL.

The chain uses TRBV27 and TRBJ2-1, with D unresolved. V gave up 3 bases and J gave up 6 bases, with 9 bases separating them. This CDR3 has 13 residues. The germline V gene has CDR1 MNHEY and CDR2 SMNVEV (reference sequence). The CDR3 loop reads CASSLVRGNEQFF. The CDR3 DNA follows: TGTGCCAGCAGTTTGGTTAGAGGCAATGAGCAGTTCTTC.

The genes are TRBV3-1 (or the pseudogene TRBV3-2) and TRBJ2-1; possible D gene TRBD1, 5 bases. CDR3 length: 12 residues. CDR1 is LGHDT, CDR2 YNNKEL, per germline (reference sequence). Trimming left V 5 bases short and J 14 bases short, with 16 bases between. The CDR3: CASSKGPRAEFF. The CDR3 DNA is TGTGCCAGCAGCAAGGGGCCTAGGGCTGAGTTCTTC.

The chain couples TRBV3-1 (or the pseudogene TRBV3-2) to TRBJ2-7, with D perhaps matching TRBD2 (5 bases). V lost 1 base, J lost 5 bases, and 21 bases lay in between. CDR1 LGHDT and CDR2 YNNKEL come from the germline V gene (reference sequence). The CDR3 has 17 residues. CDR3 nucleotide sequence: TGTGCCAGCAGCCAAGGTTCTGTGAGGGTGGGCCTCGACGAGCAGTACTTC. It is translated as CASSQGSVRVGLDEQYF.

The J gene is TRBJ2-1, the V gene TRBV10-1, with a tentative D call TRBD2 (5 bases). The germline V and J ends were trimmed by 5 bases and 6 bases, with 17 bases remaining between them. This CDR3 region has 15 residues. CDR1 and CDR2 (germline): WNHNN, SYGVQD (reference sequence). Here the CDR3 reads CASSPFDGGSNEQFF. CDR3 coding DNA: TGCGCCAGCAGTCCCTTCGACGGAGGATCCAATGAGCAGTTCTTC.

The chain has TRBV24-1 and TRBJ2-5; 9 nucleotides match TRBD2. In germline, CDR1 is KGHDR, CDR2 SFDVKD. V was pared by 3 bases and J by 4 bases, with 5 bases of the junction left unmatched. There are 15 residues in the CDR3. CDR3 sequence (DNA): TGTGCCACCAGTGATGCCGGGACTAGCAGAGAGACCCAGTACTTC. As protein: CATSDAGTSRETQYF.

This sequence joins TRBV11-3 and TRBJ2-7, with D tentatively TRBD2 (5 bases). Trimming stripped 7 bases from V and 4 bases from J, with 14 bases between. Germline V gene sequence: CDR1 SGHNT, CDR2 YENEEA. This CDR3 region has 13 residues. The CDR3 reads CASTQSRGYEQYF. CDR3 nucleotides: TGTGCCAGCACCCAAAGTAGAGGGTACGAGCAGTACTTC.

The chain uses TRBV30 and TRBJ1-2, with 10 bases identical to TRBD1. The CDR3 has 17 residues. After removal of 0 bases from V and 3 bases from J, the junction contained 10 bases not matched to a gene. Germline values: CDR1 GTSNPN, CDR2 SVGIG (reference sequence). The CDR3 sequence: CAWSVIELGTGDYGYTF. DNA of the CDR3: TGTGCCTGGAGTGTAATCGAGTTAGGGACAGGGGACTATGGCTACACCTTC.

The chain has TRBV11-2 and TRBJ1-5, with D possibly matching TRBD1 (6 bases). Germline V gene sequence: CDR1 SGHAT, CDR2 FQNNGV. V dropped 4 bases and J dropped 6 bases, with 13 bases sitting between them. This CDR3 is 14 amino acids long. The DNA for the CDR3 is TGTGCCAGCAGCTCCACAGGGATGGGTCAGCCCCAGCATTTT. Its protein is CASSSTGMGQPQHF.

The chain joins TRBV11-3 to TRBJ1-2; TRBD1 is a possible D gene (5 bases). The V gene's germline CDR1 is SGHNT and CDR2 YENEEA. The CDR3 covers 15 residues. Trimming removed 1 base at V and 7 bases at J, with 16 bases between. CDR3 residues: CASSLVGRDLAGYTF. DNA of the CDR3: TGTGCCAGCAGCTTAGTAGGCAGGGATTTGGCTGGCTACACCTTC.

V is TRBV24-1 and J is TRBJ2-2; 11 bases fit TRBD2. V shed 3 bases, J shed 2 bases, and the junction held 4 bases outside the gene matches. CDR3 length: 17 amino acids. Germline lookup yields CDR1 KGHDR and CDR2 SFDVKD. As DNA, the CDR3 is TGTGCCACCAGTGATCCCGGGACTAGCGGAAACACCGGGGAGCTGTTTTTT. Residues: CATSDPGTSGNTGELFF.

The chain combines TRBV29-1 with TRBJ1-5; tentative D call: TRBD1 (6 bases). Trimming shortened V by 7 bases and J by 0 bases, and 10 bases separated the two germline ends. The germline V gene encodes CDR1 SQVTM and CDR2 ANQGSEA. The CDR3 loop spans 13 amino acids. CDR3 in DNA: TGCAGCGGACAGGTGTCTAGCAATCAGCCCCAGCATTTT. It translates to CSGQVSSNQPQHF. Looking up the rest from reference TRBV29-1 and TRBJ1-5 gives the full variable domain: SAVISQKPSRDICQRGTSLTIQCQVDSQVTMMFWYRQQPGQSLTLIATANQGSEATYESGFVIDKFPISRPNLTFSTLTVSNMSPEDSSIYLCSGQVSSNQPQHFGDGTRLSIL.

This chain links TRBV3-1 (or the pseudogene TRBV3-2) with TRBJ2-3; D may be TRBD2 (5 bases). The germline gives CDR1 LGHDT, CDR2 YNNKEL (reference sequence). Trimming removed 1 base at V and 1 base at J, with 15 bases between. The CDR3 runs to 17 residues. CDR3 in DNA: TGTGCCAGCAGCCAAGCGAGTGGCGGAGCGGGCACAGATACGCAGTATTTT. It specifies CASSQASGGAGTDTQYF.

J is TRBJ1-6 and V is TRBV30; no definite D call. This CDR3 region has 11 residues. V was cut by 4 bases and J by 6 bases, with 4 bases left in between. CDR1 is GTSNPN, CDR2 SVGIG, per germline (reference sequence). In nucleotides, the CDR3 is TGTGCCTGGAACTCTAATTCACCCCTCCACTTT. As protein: CAWNSNSPLHF.

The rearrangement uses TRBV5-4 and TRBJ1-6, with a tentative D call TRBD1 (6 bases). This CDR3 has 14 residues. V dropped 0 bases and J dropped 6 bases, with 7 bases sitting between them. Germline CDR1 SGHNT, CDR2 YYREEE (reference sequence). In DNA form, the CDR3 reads TGTGCCAGCAGCTTGGAACAGGGTAATTCACCCCTCCACTTT. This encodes CASSLEQGNSPLHF.